This T cell receptor (beta chain) was sequenced for a study of regulatory T cells in long-lasting Graves disease. Overall study results and limits: Researchers examined only peripheral blood and not thyroid tissue.

From germline, CDR1 is SEHNR and CDR2 FQNEAQ (reference sequence). V gave up 5 bases and J gave up 7 bases, with 24 bases separating them. This CDR3 contains 17 residues. Documented time point: newly diagnosed GD, antithyroid drugs for less than 3 months. Construction of the TCR library relied on RNA isolated from PBMCs. In this sample, this clonotype turned up a few times. Its antigen remains unknown. Arm-PCR of CDR3 regions and iRepertoire HTBI primers were the basis on which TCR beta libraries were built. TCRdb reprocessed the multiplex PCR reads via MiXCR and lists one record per CDR3 protein. The repertoire has roughly 400,000 distinct CDR3 sequences, about a sixth of them found once; the top ten carry about 23%. This same sample was also taken into another study, of T cells in Graves' hyperthyroidism and ophthalmopathy. That report adds: A model built on 13 V-J features separated ophthalmopathy from stable hyperthyroidism.

This sample comprised peripheral blood mononuclear cells (PBMCs), obtained at new diagnosis, from a patient treated with antithyroid drugs. This clonotype was sampled from a young woman with Graves disease. The chain has TRBV7-9 and TRBJ1-5, with D maybe TRBD1 (5 bases). CDR3 loop: CASSPLVSGEVWQPQHF. For the CDR3, the DNA is TGTGCCAGCAGCCCGTTGGTTTCGGGGGAAGTTTGGCAGCCCCAGCATTTT.